These 32 T cell receptor beta chains were sequenced from one sample in a study of shared clonotypes between healthy human individuals. TCRdb's table, derived via immunoSEQ multiplex PCR, lists solely in-frame clones and lacks some. There are about 670,000 clones in the sample; about two thirds occur only once, and around 1.8% lies in the top ten. Sequences were obtained from memory CD4+ T cells sorted from blood. As to subset: CD45RA-negative fraction. The receptors shown here come from a woman aged 25-40 years in good health.

The CDR3 DNA is TGTGCCAGTAGTCCCCGGCAGGGCAGCAATCAGCCCCAGCATTTT. Protein: CASSPRQGSNQPQHF. The V call is TRBV19, the J call TRBJ1-5, with D maybe TRBD1 (5 bases). The germline V and J ends were trimmed by 5 bases and 1 base, with 12 bases remaining between them. Germline CDR1 is LNHDA and CDR2 is SQIVND (reference sequence). The CDR3 is 15 residues long.

Note on this clone: The junction and the germline gene differ at one end; a read error may be behind it. The rearrangement joins TRBV7-9 to TRBJ2-6, with D perhaps TRBD1 (6 bases). Germline loops: CDR1 SEHNR, CDR2 FQNEAQ (reference sequence). The CDR3 runs to 13 residues. CDR3 in DNA: TGTGCCAGCAGCTTGTCAGGGGACAACGTCCTGACTTTC. The encoded protein is CASSLSGDNVLTF.

At least ten counts were recorded for this clone. The chain carries TRBV5-1 and TRBJ2-1; D possibly corresponds to TRBD1 (5 bases). Trimming took off 3 bases at V and 2 bases at J, with 12 bases between the two ends. The CDR3 loop spans 15 amino acids. From germline, CDR1 is SGHRS and CDR2 YFSETQ. CDR3 in amino acids: CASSSSGYTYNEQFF. CDR3 sequence (DNA): TGCGCCAGCAGCTCGTCAGGGTATACCTACAATGAGCAGTTCTTC.

V gene TRBV6-5 combines with J gene TRBJ1-2; maybe TRBD1 (5 bases). V was trimmed by 6 bases and J by 1 base, leaving 15 bases between them. Germline loops: CDR1 MNHEY, CDR2 SVGAGI. The length of the CDR3 is 15 residues. CDR3 residues: CASRTSDRFNYGYTF. In DNA form, the CDR3 reads TGTGCCAGCAGGACGAGCGACAGATTTAACTATGGCTACACCTTC.

Only a few counts were recorded for this clone. The chain combines TRBV30 with TRBJ1-1; D gene ambiguous. The germline CDR1 and CDR2 sequences are GTSNPN and SVGIG (reference sequence). There are 11 residues in the CDR3. V was shortened by 4 bases and J by 4 bases, with 7 bases between the two germline ends. The CDR3 here is CAWILATEAFF. DNA for the CDR3: TGTGCCTGGATTTTAGCCACTGAAGCTTTCTTT.

This clone was seen more than once but under ten times. Other DNA sequences in this sample translate to the same CDR3. This chain uses TRBV6-1 with TRBJ1-5; the D is unclear. The V gene's germline CDR1 is MNHNS and CDR2 SASEGT. V lost 0 bases and J 2 bases, leaving 11 bases between the germline ends. This CDR3 region has 16 residues. For the CDR3, the DNA is TGTGCCAGCAGTGAAGCGCGGCGGACTGGCAATCAGCCCCAGCATTTT. Its protein is CASSEARRTGNQPQHF.

V and J are TRBV19 and TRBJ1-5, with 7 nucleotides matching TRBD1. The junction had 6 bases not matched to a gene; V was cut back by 6 bases and J by 1 base. This CDR3 has 15 residues. Germline-derived CDR1 and CDR2 are LNHDA and SQIVND (reference sequence). Here the CDR3 reads CASSAGQFSNQPQHF. In DNA, the CDR3 is TGTGCCAGTAGCGCGGGACAGTTCAGCAATCAGCCCCAGCATTTT.

The rearrangement links TRBV6-5 to TRBJ2-1; unclear D gene. CDR3 length: 14 residues. Germline lookup yields CDR1 MNHEY and CDR2 SVGAGI. Trimming took off 0 bases at V and 9 bases at J, with 12 bases between the two ends. This chain's CDR3 is CASSYSALVGEQFF. DNA for the CDR3: TGTGCCAGCAGTTACTCGGCGTTGGTGGGTGAGCAGTTCTTC.

The V call is TRBV18, the J call TRBJ2-7; tentative D call: TRBD1 (6 bases). Trimming cost V 1 base and J 3 bases, with 16 bases left between them. The CDR3 length is 16 residues. Germline V gives CDR1 KGHSH, CDR2 LQKENI. CDR3 DNA: TGTGCCAGCTCACCACAGGACAGAAGTGTTGACTACGAGCAGTACTTC. Translating gives CASSPQDRSVDYEQYF.

J is TRBJ1-2 and V is TRBV5-6; a weak D match, TRBD1 (6 bases). This CDR3 is 14 amino acids long. CDR1 is SGHDT, CDR2 YYEEEE, per germline. V dropped 4 bases and J dropped 4 bases, with 14 bases sitting between them. CDR3 loop: CASSNSGAGYGYTF. CDR3 sequence (DNA): TGTGCCAGCAGCAATTCGGGGGCGGGCTATGGCTACACCTTC.

This clone is a singleton in its sample. The chain recombines TRBV6-1 with TRBJ1-4, with TRBD1 as a possible D gene (6 bases). Germline assignment: CDR1 MNHNS and CDR2 SASEGT. The V gene lost 7 bases and the J gene lost 2 bases, with 11 bases spanning the gap. This CDR3 is 14 amino acids long. CDR3: CASKGGSTNEKLFF. For the CDR3, the DNA is TGTGCCAGCAAGGGGGGTTCGACTAATGAAAAACTGTTTTTT.

This chain connects TRBV29-1 to TRBJ2-6; no clear D gene. Germline V gives CDR1 SQVTM, CDR2 ANQGSEA. The ends were cut back, 2 bases at V and 4 bases at J, with 6 bases in the middle. This CDR3 contains 13 residues. The CDR3 is CSVEIPGANVLTF. The DNA for the CDR3 is TGCAGCGTTGAAATCCCCGGGGCCAACGTCCTGACTTTC.

Points on this clone: A much larger clone lies a single base off, so this may be a read error. Other DNA sequences within the sample encode an identical CDR3. The chain employs TRBV7-6 and TRBJ2-5; D ambiguous. CDR1 SGHVS and CDR2 FNYEAQ come from the germline V gene. V was pared by 5 bases and J by 1 base, with 2 bases between. The CDR3 spans 11 residues. The CDR3 region is CASSLQETQYF. The CDR3, as DNA: TGTGCCAGCAGCCTCCAAGAGACCCAGTACTTC.

The J gene is TRBJ2-7, the V gene TRBV5-4, with 8 bases matching TRBD2. Germline V gene data show CDR1 as SGHNT and CDR2 as YYREEE (reference sequence). The CDR3 spans 16 residues. The junction had 13 bases not matched to a gene; V was cut back by 4 bases and J by 4 bases. Here the CDR3 reads CASSAGTGLARYEQYF. The CDR3 DNA is TGTGCCAGCAGCGCCGGGACCGGACTAGCTCGGTACGAGCAGTACTTC.

This chain connects TRBV19 to TRBJ2-3, with 10 bases identical to TRBD2. The germline CDR1 and CDR2 sequences are LNHDA and SQIVND (reference sequence). Germline trimming cut 1 base from V and 6 bases from J; bases unmatched to any gene: 7. This CDR3 comprises 16 residues. The CDR3 is CASSIAASGSADTQYF. CDR3 nucleotide sequence: TGTGCCAGTAGTATAGCGGCTAGCGGGAGTGCGGATACGCAGTATTTT.

This sequence joins TRBV19 and TRBJ2-7; TRBD2 might be the D (6 bases). Trimming pared 3 bases from V and 3 bases from J, leaving 18 bases between. CDR1 LNHDA and CDR2 SQIVND come from the germline V gene (reference sequence). The CDR3 totals 16 residues. The CDR3 DNA follows: TGTGCCAGTAGTATTAAGGCTAGCGCCAAAGTCTACGAGCAGTACTTC. It translates to CASSIKASAKVYEQYF.

V gene TRBV11-2 combines with J gene TRBJ2-5, with D possibly being TRBD2 (5 bases). CDR3 size: 16 residues. Germline V gene sequence: CDR1 SGHAT, CDR2 FQNNGV. Deletions cut 1 base from V and 1 base from J, with 13 bases between. The CDR3 bases are TGTGCCAGCAGCTTAGGAGACCGGGGTTCCCAAGAGACCCAGTACTTC. Amino acids: CASSLGDRGSQETQYF. Drawing the rest from reference TRBV11-2 and TRBJ2-5, the complete variable domain is EAGVAQSPRYKIIEKRQSVAFWCNPISGHATLYWYQQILGQGPKLLIQFQNNGVVDDSQLPKDRFSAERLKGVDSTLKIQPAKLEDSAVYLCASSLGDRGSQETQYFGPGTRLLVL.

In this sample, this clone turned up many times. The V and J genes are TRBV5-1 and TRBJ2-2, with D possibly matching TRBD2 (5 bases). With 1 base removed from V and 0 bases from J, the gap between germline ends came to 10 bases. The CDR3 has 16 residues. CDR1 is SGHRS, CDR2 YFSETQ, per germline. Here the CDR3 DNA reads TGCGCCAGCAGCTTGAACCGGGGAACGAACACCGGGGAGCTGTTTTTT. Amino acids: CASSLNRGTNTGELFF.

V is TRBV19 and J is TRBJ2-3; D is ambiguous. The CDR3 runs 16 residues. Germline V gene data show CDR1 as LNHDA and CDR2 as SQIVND (reference sequence). Trimming took 5 bases from V and 2 from J, leaving 17 bases between them. The CDR3 nucleotides are TGTGCCAGTAGTGGCCTCGGATTGGTACCCACAGATACGCAGTATTTT. Its protein is CASSGLGLVPTDTQYF.

The chain couples TRBV29-1 to TRBJ1-2, with TRBD1 matching 11 bases. The CDR3 contains 13 residues. V dropped 3 bases and J dropped 8; count of bases not matched to a gene: 5. Germline V gene sequence: CDR1 SQVTM, CDR2 ANQGSEA. The CDR3 reads CSVERDRGVGYTF. DNA of the CDR3: TGCAGCGTTGAGAGGGACAGGGGGGTCGGCTACACCTTC.

This clone was counted only a few times. CDR3 DNA: TGTGCCAGCAGCTTTACAGGGGCGACCTACGAGCAGTACTTC. This translates into CASSFTGATYEQYF. The chain employs TRBV11-2 and TRBJ2-7; TRBD1 agrees at 7 bases. The CDR3 consists of 14 residues. V lost 3 bases to trimming and J lost 2 bases; unmatched junction nucleotides: 4. Germline V gives CDR1 SGHAT, CDR2 FQNNGV.

V usage is TRBV28 and J usage is TRBJ1-2, with 8 bases aligning to TRBD1. The V and J ends lost 7 bases and 8 bases, in that order; junction bases with no gene match: 6. The length of the CDR3 is 12 residues. Germline CDR1 reads MDHEN; CDR2 reads SYDVKM. DNA of the CDR3: TGTGCCAGCAACGGACAGGGTAAAGGCTACACCTTC. It yields the protein CASNGQGKGYTF.

Notes on this clone: Additional DNA sequences in this sample encode the identical CDR3. The CDR3 DNA is TGTGCCAGCAGGAGGGACGGAGCCTACGAGCAGTACTTC. It yields the protein CASRRDGAYEQYF. The rearrangement joins TRBV6-1 to TRBJ2-7, with D possibly called TRBD1 or TRBD2 (5 bases each). This CDR3 contains 13 residues. Germline CDR1 reads MNHNS; CDR2 reads SASEGT. V was shortened by 6 bases and J by 2 bases, with 11 bases between the two germline ends.

V usage is TRBV4-1 and J usage is TRBJ1-3, with 7 bases identical to TRBD1. Germline values: CDR1 MGHRA, CDR2 YSYEKL. The CDR3 contains 16 residues. With 3 bases clipped from V and 4 bases from J, the junction kept 9 bases outside the gene matches. The CDR3 DNA is TGCGCCAGCAGCCATGCTTCCGGGGACAGCGGAAACACCATATATTTT. Translation gives CASSHASGDSGNTIYF.

J is TRBJ2-5 and V is TRBV7-9, with TRBD1 matching 10 bases. V trimming: 1 base; J trimming: 3 bases; junction bases outside the gene matches: 2. Germline-derived CDR1 and CDR2 are SEHNR and FQNEAQ (reference sequence). The CDR3 consists of 15 residues. CDR3 in DNA: TGTGCCAGCAGCTTAGGAGGACAGGGGGAAGAGACCCAGTACTTC. The encoded protein is CASSLGGQGEETQYF.

About this clone itself: A much more abundant neighbour one base away suggests this may be a read error. Other nucleotide sequences from this sample produce the same CDR3. The chain links TRBV18 to TRBJ2-2; the D is unclear. Trimming stripped 2 bases from V and 5 bases from J, with 3 bases between. This CDR3 is 12 amino acids long. In germline, CDR1 is KGHSH, CDR2 LQKENI. CDR3 coding DNA: TGTGCCAGCTCACCATCTACCGGGGAGCTGTTTTTT. Its translation is CASSPSTGELFF.

The chain links TRBV27 to TRBJ2-2; D unclear. The CDR3 has 13 residues. Germline-derived CDR1 and CDR2 are MNHEY and SMNVEV (reference sequence). Trimming took off 6 bases at V and 6 bases at J, with 11 bases between the two ends. This chain's CDR3 is CASRGFQAGELFF. CDR3 bases: TGTGCCAGCAGGGGTTTTCAAGCCGGGGAGCTGTTTTTT.

In its sample, this clone was seen once. The chain recombines TRBV18 with TRBJ2-7; tentatively, D is TRBD2 (6 bases). The germline gives CDR1 KGHSH, CDR2 LQKENI. Trimming took off 6 bases at V and 3 bases at J, with 15 bases between the two ends. This CDR3 is 14 amino acids long. CDR3 loop: CASSAGTGFYEQYF. CDR3 coding DNA: TGTGCCAGCTCCGCCGGGACTGGATTCTACGAGCAGTACTTC.

In its sample, this clone was seen once. This chain links TRBV28 with TRBJ2-7, with 8 bases lining up with TRBD2. This CDR3 contains 16 residues. Germline V gene sequence: CDR1 MDHEN, CDR2 SYDVKM. V trimming: 3 bases; J trimming: 0 bases; junction bases outside the gene matches: 7. The CDR3 sequence: CASSLRGLAPSYEQYF. DNA of the CDR3: TGTGCCAGCAGTTTGCGTGGACTAGCTCCCTCCTACGAGCAGTACTTC. Together with reference TRBV28 and TRBJ2-7, the CDR3 gives the full variable domain: DVKVTQSSRYLVKRTGEKVFLECVQDMDHENMFWYRQDPGLGLRLIYFSYDVKMKEKGDIPEGYSVSREKKERFSLILESASTNQTSMYLCASSLRGLAPSYEQYFGPGTRLTVT.

The chain links TRBV4-1 to TRBJ2-7, with 7 bases that match TRBD2. Germline lookup yields CDR1 MGHRA and CDR2 YSYEKL. CDR3 size: 17 residues. The V gene end was trimmed by 0 bases and the J gene end by 3 bases; junction bases not matched to a gene: 11. CDR3 sequence (DNA): TGCGCCAGCAGCCAAGATTGGGGGGGGACTCCTGTCTACGAGCAGTACTTC. Its translation: CASSQDWGGTPVYEQYF.

CDR3 region: CAWSVLPYEQYF. Here the CDR3 DNA reads TGTGCCTGGAGTGTACTCCCCTACGAGCAGTACTTC. The chain is built from TRBV30 and TRBJ2-7; no reliable D call. V gave up 0 bases and J gave up 2 bases, with 5 bases separating them. In germline, CDR1 is GTSNPN, CDR2 SVGIG (reference sequence). This CDR3 spans 12 amino acids.

For this clone: Other nucleotide sequences in the sample specify the same CDR3. The gene calls are TRBV7-3 and TRBJ2-2; the D is unclear. CDR1 is SGHTA and CDR2 is FQGTGA in the germline V gene. The CDR3 consists of 12 residues. V dropped 1 base and J dropped 6 bases, with 3 bases sitting between them. The CDR3 DNA reads TGTGCCAGCAGCTTAAGCCCCGGGGAGCTGTTTTTT. Translating gives CASSLSPGELFF.